Sequencing of this TCR beta chain was carried out in a study of blood T cell repertoires in COVID-19. For the study at large: COVID-19 samples from acute and convalescent phases originated in the United States, Italy and Spain.

In the source study's methods: Estimated nucleated cell counts came from reference gene primer amplification. Libraries were prepared by immunoSEQ multiplex PCR; TCRdb keeps only in-frame clonotypes and omits some of them. V and J calls and clone size are as listed in that table; D and trimming were resolved from the DNA. The sample has 100,000 to 150,000 clones; more than 70% are singletons. Germline V gene lookup returns CDR1 SGHRS and CDR2 YFSETQ. The CDR3 has 14 amino acids. Trimming removed 4 bases at V and 6 bases at J, with 14 bases between. The TCR comes from a man between 60 and 75 years old with acute or convalescent COVID-19. The rearrangement uses TRBV5-1 and TRBJ2-1; possibly TRBD2 for D (5 bases). Input material: peripheral blood. Here the CDR3 reads CASSLNPGINEQFF. The CDR3 coding sequence is TGCGCCAGCAGCCTCAACCCCGGGATCAATGAGCAGTTCTTC.